This TCR beta chain originates from a study of identical twins. MiXCR, run by TCRdb on the 5' RACE reads, gives a single entry per CDR3 protein. The sample has 700,000 or so distinct CDR3 sequences, roughly 20% seen once. This clonotype was seen repeatedly, ten times or more. Unmatched junction bases numbered 5, after V lost 6 bases and J lost 4 bases. The CDR3 runs 15 residues. Every one of the donors was a healthy Caucasian. The sample also formed part of further work on T cells expressing NK-cell markers. This second report adds: Sorted CD3+CD56-NKG2C+, CD3+CD56+NKG2C+ and CD3+CD56+NKG2C- T cells supplied the TCR beta repertoires. Among the eight sequenced donors, seven tested HCMV-seropositive and one tested seronegative.

The sequenced material came from PBMCs. The chain carries TRBV12-3 or TRBV12-4 and TRBJ2-1; TRBD2 matches 11 bases. This clonotype originated in a woman aged 18-29 years in good health. The CDR3: CASSLLAGVYNEQFF. The CDR3, as DNA: TGTGCCAGCAGCCTACTAGCGGGAGTGTACAATGAGCAGTTCTTC.